This entry lists 16 T cell receptor beta chains sequenced from one sample in a study of blood T cell repertoires in COVID-19. Clones were sequenced by immunoSEQ multiplex PCR, and TCRdb holds only the in-frame ones, with some missing. The sample records approximately 200,000 clones, about 80% being singletons. The source material was peripheral blood. These receptors originate from a woman aged 55-70 years with acute or convalescent COVID-19.

This chain uses TRBV5-4 with TRBJ2-3; D is unresolved. CDR1 is SGHNT and CDR2 is YYREEE in the germline V gene (reference sequence). The CDR3 is 13 amino acids. The V end lost 7 bases, the J end lost 2 bases, and 11 bases lay between the germline ends. CDR3 sequence reads: CASGQLNTDTQYF. For the CDR3, the DNA is TGTGCCAGCGGGCAGCTAAACACAGATACGCAGTATTTT.

The chain couples TRBV24-1 to TRBJ2-2, with TRBD2 as a possible D gene (5 bases). Trimming pared 9 bases from V and 5 bases from J, leaving 12 bases between. The CDR3 covers 13 residues. Per germline, CDR1 KGHDR and CDR2 SFDVKD. This chain's CDR3 is CATEFGGTGELFF. CDR3 bases: TGTGCCACCGAATTCGGCGGGACCGGGGAGCTGTTTTTT.

The chain carries TRBV6-4 and TRBJ2-3; D unresolved. Trimming pared 2 bases from V and 0 bases from J, leaving 9 bases between. The CDR3 runs 15 residues. From germline, CDR1 is MRHNA and CDR2 SNTAGT. CDR3 amino acids: CASSDRFPSTDTQYF. CDR3 in DNA: TGTGCCAGCAGTGACCGGTTCCCTAGCACAGATACGCAGTATTTT.

The chain employs TRBV3-1 (or the pseudogene TRBV3-2) and TRBJ1-5; D is unclear. Germline CDR1 is LGHDT and CDR2 is YNNKEL (reference sequence). The CDR3 runs to 13 residues. V was clipped by 2 bases and J by 7 bases, with 9 bases between them. DNA of the CDR3: TGTGCCAGCAGCCAAACGAGGGTGCAGCCCCAGCATTTT. Its translation is CASSQTRVQPQHF.

The rearrangement links TRBV6-2 or TRBV6-3 to TRBJ2-5; unclear D gene. CDR1 is MNHEY, CDR2 SVGEGT, per germline. The CDR3 is 15 residues long. V lost 5 bases and J 2 bases, leaving 15 bases between the germline ends. CDR3 bases: TGTGCCAGCAGTCAAGGCGGTGCTCTTCAAGAGACCCAGTACTTC. The encoded protein is CASSQGGALQETQYF.

In this sample, this clone turned up a few times. This chain connects TRBV7-9 to TRBJ2-2, with no clear D. The germline CDR1 and CDR2 sequences are SEHNR and FQNEAQ (reference sequence). This CDR3 contains 16 residues. V lost 5 bases, J lost 2 bases, and 15 bases lay in between. In nucleotides, the CDR3 is TGTGCCAGCAGCCCTCCCACATCGGGTAACACCGGGGAGCTGTTTTTT. Translated: CASSPPTSGNTGELFF.

The J gene is TRBJ1-1, the V gene TRBV25-1, with D possibly being TRBD1 (6 bases). Germline-derived CDR1 and CDR2 are MGHDK and SYGVNS. The CDR3 has 13 residues. Trimming removed 2 bases at V and 4 bases at J, with 8 bases between. CDR3 nucleotides: TGTGCCAGCAGTGAAAGGGGGGGCACTGAAGCTTTCTTT. It encodes CASSERGGTEAFF.

This chain joins TRBV12-3 or TRBV12-4 and TRBJ2-5; D call uncertain. Trimming shortened V by 6 bases and J by 2 bases, and 7 bases separated the two germline ends. The length of the CDR3 is 12 residues. In DNA, the CDR3 is TGTGCCAGCAGCGACGGGCAAGAGACCCAGTACTTC. It translates to CASSDGQETQYF.

V is TRBV7-3 and J is TRBJ2-2, with 8 bases fitting TRBD2. J was trimmed by 2 bases and V by 5 bases; bases with no gene match: 7. The germline CDR1 and CDR2 sequences are SGHTA and FQGTGA. The CDR3 totals 16 residues. This CDR3 reads CASSPTGGRNTGELFF. CDR3 nucleotides: TGTGCCAGCAGCCCTACGGGGGGGCGAAACACCGGGGAGCTGTTTTTT.

This chain links TRBV7-3 with TRBJ2-5, with 13 nucleotides matching TRBD2. Germline CDR1 is SGHTA and CDR2 is FQGTGA. This CDR3 comprises 15 residues. The junction had 5 bases not matched to a gene; V was cut back by 5 bases and J by 5 bases. The CDR3 bases are TGTGCCAGCAGCGCAACTAGCGGGGGGGCTGAGACCCAGTACTTC. Amino acids: CASSATSGGAETQYF.

This chain joins TRBV25-1 and TRBJ1-1; D unclear. V lost 1 base, J lost 6 bases, and 15 bases lay in between. CDR3 length equals 15 residues. The V gene's germline CDR1 is MGHDK and CDR2 SYGVNS. The CDR3 region has the DNA TGTGCCAGCAGTGAATCGGGCACTAGATCTTCTGAAGCTTTCTTT. It is translated as CASSESGTRSSEAFF.

The chain uses TRBV9 and TRBJ2-2; 10 bases fit TRBD1. CDR1 SGDLS and CDR2 YYNGEE come from the germline V gene. Losses at the gene ends were 0 bases for V and 8 bases for J; bases not matched to a gene: 10. This CDR3 comprises 17 residues. This CDR3 reads CASSVGPDRGFPGELFF. Written as DNA, the CDR3 is TGTGCCAGCAGCGTAGGACCGGACAGGGGGTTCCCGGGGGAGCTGTTTTTT.

The CDR3 DNA sequence: TGTGCCAGCAGCCCGAACGGGGGGCCACTTATTGCAACTAATGAAAAACTGTTTTTT. It codes for CASSPNGGPLIATNEKLFF. The chain recombines TRBV7-3 with TRBJ1-4, with D maybe TRBD1 (6 bases). Germline CDR1 is SGHTA and CDR2 is FQGTGA. The CDR3 spans 19 residues. V lost 5 bases, J lost 0 bases, and 22 bases lay in between.

This clone has only a few counts. The V and J genes are TRBV28 and TRBJ1-6; 7 bases are shared with TRBD1. The CDR3 spans 14 residues. CDR1 is MDHEN, CDR2 SYDVKM, per germline. After removal of 6 bases from V and 7 bases from J, the junction contained 6 bases not matched to a gene. CDR3 DNA sequence: TGTGCCAGCAGGGCCTCGACAGGGAATTCACCCCTCCACTTT. Its protein product is CASRASTGNSPLHF.

The V call is TRBV30, the J call TRBJ2-2; D remains unclear. Trimming removed 2 bases at V and 5 bases at J, with 3 bases between. Germline CDR1 reads GTSNPN; CDR2 reads SVGIG (reference sequence). The CDR3 sequence is 11 residues long. The CDR3 DNA follows: TGTGCCTGGAGTCAAACCGGGGAGCTGTTTTTT. Translating it yields CAWSQTGELFF.

CDR3 DNA: TGTGCCAGCAGTTTAGGGGCTTCGGCTAGCGGGGGGCGTTCCTACGAGCAGTACTTC. Its translation is CASSLGASASGGRSYEQYF. This chain uses TRBV28 with TRBJ2-7, with 11 bases lining up with TRBD2. The CDR3 has 19 residues. Looked up from germline, CDR1 is MDHEN and CDR2 is SYDVKM. J was trimmed by 1 base and V by 2 bases; bases with no gene match: 13. The full variable domain, in which reference TRBV28 and TRBJ2-7 provide the parts outside the CDR3, is DVKVTQSSRYLVKRTGEKVFLECVQDMDHENMFWYRQDPGLGLRLIYFSYDVKMKEKGDIPEGYSVSREKKERFSLILESASTNQTSMYLCASSLGASASGGRSYEQYFGPGTRLTVT.